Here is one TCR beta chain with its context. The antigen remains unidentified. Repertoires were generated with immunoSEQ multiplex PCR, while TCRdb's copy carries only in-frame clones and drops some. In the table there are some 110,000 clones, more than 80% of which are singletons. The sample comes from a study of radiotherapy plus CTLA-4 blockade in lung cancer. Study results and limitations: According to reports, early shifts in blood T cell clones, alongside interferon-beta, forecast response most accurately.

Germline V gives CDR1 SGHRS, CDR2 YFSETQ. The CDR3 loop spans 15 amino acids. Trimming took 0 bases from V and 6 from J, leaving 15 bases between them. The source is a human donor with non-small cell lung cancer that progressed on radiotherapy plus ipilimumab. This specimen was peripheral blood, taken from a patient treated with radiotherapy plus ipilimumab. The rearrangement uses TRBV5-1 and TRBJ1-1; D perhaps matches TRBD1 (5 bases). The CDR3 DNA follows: TGCGCCAGCAGCTTGGATGGGGCCCCCGCCGCTGAAGCTTTCTTT. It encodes CASSLDGAPAAEAFF.